This TCR beta chain comes out of a study of identical twins. This clonotype was observed many times. Its specificity is not known. TCRdb redid the calling of the 5' RACE reads with MiXCR, one entry per CDR3 protein. The table includes hundreds of thousands of distinct CDR3 sequences, roughly 6.2% detected once. V was pared by 1 base and J by 7 bases, with 14 bases between. This CDR3 comprises 14 residues. Germline CDR1 and CDR2: DFQATT and SNEGSKA (reference sequence). Study-level findings and limits: There was an excess of low generation probability in the out-of-frame alpha sequences that twins shared. In zero-insertion analyses, partial confounding could arise from invariant MAIT and iNKT cells. Whereas memory repertoires showed no such difference, abundant cord blood beta clonotypes carried fewer insertions. Beta out-of-frame sequences showed weaker excess twin sharing.

V usage is TRBV20-1 and J usage is TRBJ1-5, with a weak D call TRBD1 (5 bases). Sequenced material: naive T cells sorted from blood. The receptor was derived from a man younger than 30 in good health. The CDR3 here is CSARGGTTAQPQHF. CDR3 DNA: TGCAGTGCTAGAGGGGGGACCACGGCCCAGCCCCAGCATTTT.